These 26 T cell receptor beta chains came from one sample sequenced in a study of Ad26.COV2.S vaccination and SARS-CoV-2 variants. Treatment indicated: 15 to 20 received Ad26.COV2.S at low or high dose, single or two shots; 5 received placebo; per-sample allocation not given. The samples date from day 63 after the first vaccine or placebo injection. Assay used: immunoSEQ multiplex PCR; TCRdb lists only in-frame clones, some missing. The repertoire includes a few hundred thousand clones, roughly 90% of them detected once, and more than 1.5% sits in the top ten. The input for sequencing was peripheral blood, taken in a trial of Ad26.COV2.S vaccine versus placebo. These receptors were collected from a person aged 18-65 years who received the Ad26.COV2.S COVID-19 vaccine or a placebo.

The genes are TRBV5-8 and TRBJ1-3; D is ambiguous. Trimming removed 4 bases at V and 0 bases at J, with 14 bases between. The CDR3 is 16 amino acids. Germline-derived CDR1 and CDR2 are SGHTS and YDEGEE. As DNA, the CDR3 is TGTGCCAGCAGCCCGGTTTTTAGGGACTCTGGAAACACCATATATTTT. This translates into CASSPVFRDSGNTIYF.

This chain joins TRBV6-6 and TRBJ2-7; 7 bases match TRBD1. The CDR3 sequence is 14 residues long. The V and J ends lost 6 bases and 2 bases, in that order; junction bases with no gene match: 7. Germline V gene sequence: CDR1 MNHNY, CDR2 SVGAGI (reference sequence). The CDR3 DNA reads TGTGCCAGCAGCGATCGACAGGGTCCCTACGAGCAGTACTTC. Its translation: CASSDRQGPYEQYF.

This clone was seen once. The chain couples TRBV7-9 to TRBJ1-5; TRBD1 matches 8 bases. Germline assignment: CDR1 SEHNR and CDR2 FQNEAQ (reference sequence). CDR3 length equals 16 residues. Germline trimming cut 1 base from V and 5 bases from J; bases unmatched to any gene: 7. CDR3 in DNA: TGTGCCAGCAGCTTAGTTTCGGCGACAGGGGATCAGCCCCAGCATTTT. It specifies CASSLVSATGDQPQHF. Full variable domain (outside the CDR3, taken from reference TRBV7-9 and TRBJ1-5): DTGVSQNPRHKITKRGQNVTFRCDPISEHNRLYWYRQTLGQGPEFLTYFQNEAQLEKSRLLSDRFSAERPKGSFSTLEIQRTEQGDSAMYLCASSLVSATGDQPQHFGDGTRLSIL.

CDR3 sequence (DNA): TGTGCCAGCAGCTTACACGGGAACACTGAAGCTTTCTTT. It yields the protein CASSLHGNTEAFF. The V call is TRBV7-2, the J call TRBJ1-1; D ambiguous. Germline V lookup: CDR1 SGHTA, CDR2 FQGNSA. The CDR3 is made up of 13 amino acids. Trimming took off 2 bases at V and 1 base at J, with 5 bases between the two ends.

The chain couples TRBV5-1 to TRBJ2-5; D remains unclear. Trimming removed 0 bases from V and 1 base from J, with 16 bases in between. The CDR3 has 17 residues. Germline V gives CDR1 SGHRS, CDR2 YFSETQ. The CDR3 DNA reads as TGCGCCAGCAGCTTGGGACCCCCCCGTGGGCCCCAAGAGACCCAGTACTTC. Translation gives CASSLGPPRGPQETQYF.

V is TRBV27 and J is TRBJ2-7; 9 positions agree with TRBD1. J was trimmed by 2 bases and V by 5 bases; bases with no gene match: 7. CDR3 size: 15 residues. Germline values: CDR1 MNHEY, CDR2 SMNVEV (reference sequence). CDR3 residues: CASSAGTGIPYEQYF. CDR3 DNA: TGTGCCAGCAGTGCCGGGACAGGGATCCCCTACGAGCAGTACTTC.

V usage is TRBV29-1 and J usage is TRBJ2-7; the match to TRBD1 covers 9 bases. This CDR3 contains 15 residues. The germline V gene encodes CDR1 SQVTM and CDR2 ANQGSEA. V shed 3 bases, J shed 7 bases, and the junction held 13 bases outside the gene matches. The CDR3 sequence: CSVEGTGQGSREQYF. CDR3 nucleotide sequence: TGCAGCGTTGAGGGAACGGGACAGGGATCGCGGGAGCAGTACTTC.

CDR3 nucleotides: TGCAGCGCGGAGGACTACGAGCAGTACTTC. It specifies CSAEDYEQYF. The chain carries TRBV20-1 and TRBJ2-7; tentative D call: TRBD2 (5 bases). This CDR3 spans 10 amino acids. The germline V gene encodes CDR1 DFQATT and CDR2 SNEGSKA (reference sequence).

The chain uses TRBV7-2 and TRBJ2-3; 13 nucleotides line up with TRBD2. V was pared by 6 bases and J by 4 bases, with 10 bases of the junction left unmatched. The CDR3 has 17 amino acids. Germline CDR1 is SGHTA and CDR2 is FQGNSA. The CDR3, as DNA: TGTGCCAGCAGGTCCCCCGGGGGACTAGCGGGGCCAGATACGCAGTATTTT. This translates into CASRSPGGLAGPDTQYF.

The chain is built from TRBV6-5 and TRBJ2-5, with D maybe TRBD2 (6 bases). The length of the CDR3 is 11 residues. Trimming left V 6 bases short and J 5 bases short, with 7 bases between. CDR1 is MNHEY and CDR2 is SVGAGI in the germline V gene. The DNA for the CDR3 is TGTGCCAGCAGGGAGGGGGAGACCCAGTACTTC. Translation: CASREGETQYF.

V usage is TRBV27 and J usage is TRBJ1-2; no firm D call. The V end was cut by 5 bases, the J end by 3 bases, with 16 bases between. The CDR3 is 15 residues long. Germline CDR1 is MNHEY and CDR2 is SMNVEV (reference sequence). The CDR3 DNA sequence: TGTGCCAGCAGTCCACAAGGTGGGGTGGACTATGGCTACACCTTC. Translation gives CASSPQGGVDYGYTF.

The chain has TRBV6-1 and TRBJ2-3; the D is unclear. V was clipped by 2 bases and J by 6 bases, with 6 bases between them. The CDR3 sequence is 12 residues long. Germline lookup yields CDR1 MNHNS and CDR2 SASEGT. The CDR3 loop is CASSERRDTQYF. In nucleotides, the CDR3 is TGTGCCAGCAGTGAACGTCGGGATACGCAGTATTTT.

V is TRBV24-1 and J is TRBJ2-1; TRBD1 agrees at 8 bases. The V and J ends lost 4 bases and 5 bases, in that order; junction bases with no gene match: 6. Germline-derived CDR1 and CDR2 are KGHDR and SFDVKD. The CDR3 runs 15 residues. Here the CDR3 reads CATSEQGGANNEQFF. Here the CDR3 DNA reads TGTGCCACCAGTGAACAGGGGGGTGCCAACAATGAGCAGTTCTTC.

The chain combines TRBV6-5 with TRBJ2-7; TRBD2 might be the D (5 bases). CDR3 length equals 13 residues. V lost 6 bases and J lost 2, with 11 bases in between. Per germline, CDR1 MNHEY and CDR2 SVGAGI. The CDR3 DNA follows: TGTGCCAGCAGCCCGCGCGGGCCCTACGAGCAGTACTTC. Protein product: CASSPRGPYEQYF.

J is TRBJ2-7 and V is TRBV6-2 or TRBV6-3; D may be TRBD2 (7 bases). Germline CDR1 MNHEY, CDR2 SVGEGT. V shed 0 bases and J shed 5 bases, with 11 bases lying between them. The CDR3 contains 14 residues. Here the CDR3 DNA reads TGTGCCAGCAGTTACTCGGGGGGGCTCAACGAGCAGTACTTC. This codes for CASSYSGGLNEQYF.

Concerning this clone: Germline and junction disagree at one end, which may indicate a read error. The chain carries TRBV24-1 and TRBJ2-3; D possibly corresponds to TRBD1 (5 bases). This CDR3 contains 15 residues. Germline V CDR1 and CDR2: KGHDR, SFDVKD. Here the CDR3 DNA reads TGTGCCACCAGTGATGCCAGGGCGAGCATAGATACGCAGTATTTT. It yields the protein CATSDARASIDTQYF.

The V gene is TRBV29-1, the J gene TRBJ2-5; no clear D. Trimming removed 0 bases from V and 5 bases from J, with 19 bases in between. The CDR3 contains 16 residues. The germline CDR1 and CDR2 sequences are SQVTM and ANQGSEA. Here the CDR3 reads CSVEDDPSGGWETQYF. The CDR3 nucleotides are TGCAGCGTTGAAGATGACCCGTCAGGTGGGTGGGAGACCCAGTACTTC. Supplemented by reference TRBV29-1 and TRBJ2-5, the full variable domain reads SAVISQKPSRDICQRGTSLTIQCQVDSQVTMMFWYRQQPGQSLTLIATANQGSEATYESGFVIDKFPISRPNLTFSTLTVSNMSPEDSSIYLCSVEDDPSGGWETQYFGPGTRLLVL.

The J gene is TRBJ2-1, the V gene TRBV2, with 13 bases fitting TRBD2. There are 15 residues in the CDR3. Germline values: CDR1 SNHLY, CDR2 FYNNEI. Trimming cost V 3 bases and J 8 bases; bases outside gene matches: 4. The CDR3 DNA is TGTGCCAGCAGTGAGAGACTAGCGGGGGGCTATGAGCAGTTCTTC. This gives the protein CASSERLAGGYEQFF.

The rearrangement uses TRBV5-1 and TRBJ2-1, with 12 nucleotides matching TRBD2. Germline-derived CDR1 and CDR2 are SGHRS and YFSETQ. Germline trimming cut 0 bases from V and 10 bases from J; bases unmatched to any gene: 8. The CDR3 loop spans 16 amino acids. CDR3 in DNA: TGCGCCAGCAGCTTGGGACTAGCGGGGGCCTGGGGCGAGCAGTTCTTC. Residues: CASSLGLAGAWGEQFF.

There are a few counts of this clone. The V call is TRBV7-8, the J call TRBJ2-1; D perhaps matches TRBD2 (5 bases). Trimming took 5 bases from V and 0 from J, leaving 14 bases between them. Germline values: CDR1 SGHVS, CDR2 FQNEAQ. This CDR3 has 16 amino acids. The CDR3 region is CASSPWSGSSYNEQFF. The DNA of the CDR3 is TGTGCCAGCAGCCCCTGGTCTGGGAGCTCCTACAATGAGCAGTTCTTC. Drawing the rest from reference TRBV7-8 and TRBJ2-1, the complete variable domain is GAGVSQSPRYKVAKRGQDVALRCDPISGHVSLFWYQQALGQGPEFLTYFQNEAQLDKSGLPSDRFFAERPEGSVSTLKIQRTQQEDSAVYLCASSPWSGSSYNEQFFGPGTRLTVL.

This clone was observed a few times. The J gene is TRBJ2-2, the V gene TRBV7-2; TRBD2 matches at 12 bases. The junction had 8 bases not matched to a gene; V was cut back by 1 base and J by 5 bases. The CDR3 has 18 amino acids. Germline CDR1 reads SGHTA; CDR2 reads FQGNSA. Here the CDR3 DNA reads TGTGCCAGCAGCTTAGGAGGGCCTAGCGGGGGGGTGACCGGGGAGCTGTTTTTT. Translated, it gives CASSLGGPSGGVTGELFF.

This chain uses TRBV9 with TRBJ1-1; unclear D gene. Trimming removed 5 bases from V and 2 bases from J, with 10 bases in between. The germline V gene has CDR1 SGDLS and CDR2 YYNGEE. CDR3 length: 13 amino acids. The CDR3 coding sequence is TGTGCCAGCAGAGAACAGACTAACACTGAAGCTTTCTTT. It is translated as CASREQTNTEAFF.

This clone was observed once. The V and J genes are TRBV2 and TRBJ1-3, with a weak D call TRBD1 (6 bases). The CDR3 is 14 residues long. V was clipped by 5 bases and J by 0 bases, with 8 bases between them. CDR1 SNHLY and CDR2 FYNNEI come from the germline V gene. CDR3 in amino acids: CASSTGSSGNTIYF. CDR3 DNA: TGTGCCAGCAGTACAGGGTCCTCTGGAAACACCATATATTTT. Full variable domain (missing parts from reference TRBV2 and TRBJ1-3): EPEVTQTPSHQVTQMGQEVILRCVPISNHLYFYWYRQILGQKVEFLVSFYNNEISEKSEIFDDQFSVERPDGSNFTLKIRSTKLEDSAMYFCASSTGSSGNTIYFGEGSWLTVV.

This clone has just one count. V and J are TRBV5-6 and TRBJ1-5; D remains unclear. CDR1 is SGHDT, CDR2 YYEEEE, per germline. The CDR3 length is 16 residues. V was cut by 4 bases and J by 1 base, with 15 bases left in between. The CDR3 is CASSDWQFGSNQPQHF. In DNA, the CDR3 is TGTGCCAGCAGCGATTGGCAGTTCGGAAGCAATCAGCCCCAGCATTTT.

V is TRBV11-2 and J is TRBJ2-5; 9 bases are a match to TRBD2. After removal of 5 bases from V and 0 bases from J, the junction contained 7 bases not matched to a gene. This CDR3 has 16 amino acids. The germline V gene encodes CDR1 SGHAT and CDR2 FQNNGV. The CDR3 bases are TGTGCCAGCAGCCAATGGGTAGCGGGGGACCAAGAGACCCAGTACTTC. Translated: CASSQWVAGDQETQYF.

V and J are TRBV30 and TRBJ1-3; D may be TRBD1 (5 bases). The ends were cut back, 3 bases at V and 0 bases at J, with 9 bases in the middle. CDR3 size: 14 residues. Germline V gene lookup returns CDR1 GTSNPN and CDR2 SVGIG (reference sequence). For the CDR3, the DNA is TGTGCCTGGAGCGAGGGGATCTCTGGAAACACCATATATTTT. Protein product: CAWSEGISGNTIYF. Full variable domain (rest looked up from reference TRBV30 and TRBJ1-3): SQTIHQWPATLVQPVGSPLSLECTVEGTSNPNLYWYRQAAGRGLQLLFYSVGIGQISSEVPQNLSASRPQDRQFILSSKKLLLSDSGFYLCAWSEGISGNTIYFGEGSWLTVV.